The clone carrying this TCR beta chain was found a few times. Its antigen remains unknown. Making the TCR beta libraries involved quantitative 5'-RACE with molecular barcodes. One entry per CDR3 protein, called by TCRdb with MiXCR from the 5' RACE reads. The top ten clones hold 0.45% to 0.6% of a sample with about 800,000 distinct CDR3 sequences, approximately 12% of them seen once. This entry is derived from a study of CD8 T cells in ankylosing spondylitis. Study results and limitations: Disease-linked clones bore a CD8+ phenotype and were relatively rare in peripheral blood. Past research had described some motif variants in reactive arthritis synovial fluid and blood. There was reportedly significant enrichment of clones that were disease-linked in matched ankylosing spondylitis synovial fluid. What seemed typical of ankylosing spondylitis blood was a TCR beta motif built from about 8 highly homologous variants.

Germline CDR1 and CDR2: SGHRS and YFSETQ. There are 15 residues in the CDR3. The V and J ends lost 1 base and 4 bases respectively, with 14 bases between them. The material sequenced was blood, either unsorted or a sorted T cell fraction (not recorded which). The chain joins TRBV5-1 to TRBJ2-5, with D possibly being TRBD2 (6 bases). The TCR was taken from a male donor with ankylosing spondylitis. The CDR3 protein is CASSLIPGVLETQYF. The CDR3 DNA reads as TGCGCCAGCAGCTTGATTCCGGGAGTATTAGAGACCCAGTACTTC.